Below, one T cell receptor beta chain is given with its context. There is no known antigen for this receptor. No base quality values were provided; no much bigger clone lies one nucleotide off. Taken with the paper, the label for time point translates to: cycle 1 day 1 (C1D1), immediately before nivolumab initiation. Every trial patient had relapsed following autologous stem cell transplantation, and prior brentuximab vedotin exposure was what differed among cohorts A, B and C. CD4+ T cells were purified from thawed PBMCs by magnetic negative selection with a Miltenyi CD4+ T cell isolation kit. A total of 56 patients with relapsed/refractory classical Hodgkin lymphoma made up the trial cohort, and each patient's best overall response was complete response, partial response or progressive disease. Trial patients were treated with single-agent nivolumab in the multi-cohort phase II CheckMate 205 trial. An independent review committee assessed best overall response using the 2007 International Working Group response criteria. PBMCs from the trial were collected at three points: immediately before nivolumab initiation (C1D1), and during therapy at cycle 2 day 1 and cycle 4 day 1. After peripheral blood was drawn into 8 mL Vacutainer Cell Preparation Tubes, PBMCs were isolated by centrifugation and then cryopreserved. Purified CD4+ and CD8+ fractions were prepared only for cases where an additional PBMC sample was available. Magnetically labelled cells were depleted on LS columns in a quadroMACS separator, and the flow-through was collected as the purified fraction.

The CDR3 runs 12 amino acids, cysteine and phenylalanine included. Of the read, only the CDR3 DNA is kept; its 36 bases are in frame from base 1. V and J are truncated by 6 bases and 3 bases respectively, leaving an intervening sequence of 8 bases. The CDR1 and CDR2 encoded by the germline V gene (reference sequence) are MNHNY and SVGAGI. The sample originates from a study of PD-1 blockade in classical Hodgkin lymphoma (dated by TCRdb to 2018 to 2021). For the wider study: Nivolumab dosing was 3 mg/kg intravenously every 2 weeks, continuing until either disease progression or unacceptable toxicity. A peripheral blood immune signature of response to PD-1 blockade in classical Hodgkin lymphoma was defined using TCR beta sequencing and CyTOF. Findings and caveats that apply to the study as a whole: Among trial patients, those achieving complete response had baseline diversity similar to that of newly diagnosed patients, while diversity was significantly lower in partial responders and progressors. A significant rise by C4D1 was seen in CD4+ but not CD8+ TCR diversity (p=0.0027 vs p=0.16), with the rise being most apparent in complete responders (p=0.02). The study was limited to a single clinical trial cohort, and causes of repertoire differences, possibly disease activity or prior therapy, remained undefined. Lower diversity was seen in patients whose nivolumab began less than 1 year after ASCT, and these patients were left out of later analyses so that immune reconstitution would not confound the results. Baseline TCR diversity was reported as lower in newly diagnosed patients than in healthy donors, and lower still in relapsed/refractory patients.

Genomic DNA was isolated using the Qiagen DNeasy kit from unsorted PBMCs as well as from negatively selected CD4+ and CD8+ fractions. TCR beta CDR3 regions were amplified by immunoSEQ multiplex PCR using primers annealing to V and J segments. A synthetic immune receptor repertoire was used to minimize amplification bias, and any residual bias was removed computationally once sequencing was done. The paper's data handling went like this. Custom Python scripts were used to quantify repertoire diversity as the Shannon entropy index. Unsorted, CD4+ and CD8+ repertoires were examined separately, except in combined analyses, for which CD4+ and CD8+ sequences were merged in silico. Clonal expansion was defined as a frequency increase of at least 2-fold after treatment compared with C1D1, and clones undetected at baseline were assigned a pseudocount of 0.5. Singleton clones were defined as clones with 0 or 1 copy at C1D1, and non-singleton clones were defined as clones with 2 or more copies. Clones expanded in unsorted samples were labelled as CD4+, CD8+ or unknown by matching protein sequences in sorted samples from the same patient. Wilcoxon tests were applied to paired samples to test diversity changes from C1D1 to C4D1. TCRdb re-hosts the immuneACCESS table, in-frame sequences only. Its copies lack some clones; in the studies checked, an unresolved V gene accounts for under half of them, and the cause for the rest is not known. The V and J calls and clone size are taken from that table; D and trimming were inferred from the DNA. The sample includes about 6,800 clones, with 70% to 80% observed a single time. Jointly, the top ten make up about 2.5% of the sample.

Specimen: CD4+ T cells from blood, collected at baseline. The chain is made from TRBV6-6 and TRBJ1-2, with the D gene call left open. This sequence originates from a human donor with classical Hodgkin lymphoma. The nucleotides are TGTGCCAGCAGCCAGGACTACTATGGCTACACCTTC. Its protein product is CASSQDYYGYTF.